This entry features one TCR beta chain sequence. The target antigen is unknown. The data derive from a study of cytomegalovirus exposure and HLA in healthy donors. Study-level results: Per a later analysis, 15,000 to 20,000 TCR beta sequences showed association with HLA alleles at 0.05 false discovery rate. Highly shared variants forming one cluster were likely a sequencing artifact.

The PCR used 60 Vbeta and 13 Jbeta primers. The assay was immunoSEQ multiplex PCR, and TCRdb's table has in-frame clones only and misses some. Here the sample table reports approximately 210,000 clones. The V gene's germline CDR1 is MNHEY and CDR2 SMNVEV (reference sequence). V was clipped by 9 bases and J by 6 bases; unmatched bases: 8. This CDR3 has 14 amino acids. The chain links TRBV27 to TRBJ1-6; 7 bases map to TRBD1. The source material was PBMCs. The TCR comes from a woman in her thirties in good health and CMV-seropositive. This CDR3 reads CASRTGQSNSPLHF. The CDR3 DNA is TGTGCCAGTAGGACAGGACAGTCTAATTCACCCCTCCACTTT.